The clone carrying this TCR beta chain was seen only once. The source of the sample is a study of T cell responses to AZD1222 COVID-19 vaccine. Libraries were prepared by immunoSEQ multiplex PCR; TCRdb keeps only in-frame clonotypes and omits some of them. The sample gives some 150,000 clones, around nine tenths of which show up once; approximately 2.9% is in the top ten. The sequence was collected from an adult in good health. Here the sequenced sample was peripheral blood, taken on day 0 of MenACWY control vaccination.

The CDR3 DNA follows: TGTGCCAGTAGCCTCCGGTCGGGCCACTACGAGCAGTACTTC. This codes for CASSLRSGHYEQYF. The rearrangement links TRBV19 to TRBJ2-7; D unresolved. The CDR3 length is 14 residues. The germline gives CDR1 LNHDA, CDR2 SQIVND (reference sequence). Trimming shortened V by 6 bases and J by 3 bases, and 15 bases separated the two germline ends.